This T cell receptor beta chain was profiled in a study of cytomegalovirus exposure and HLA in healthy donors (dated by TCRdb to the late 2010s). Study-level background: In an earlier analysis of roughly 500 of the donors, 276 Gb of sequence data and 90 million to 120 million unique TCR beta sequences from some 170 million T cells were reported. The study aimed to test whether signatures of past pathogen exposure could be identified by cataloging public T cell receptors. High-throughput TCR immunosequencing, statistical association of individual TCRs with disease status, and machine learning were combined to predict cytomegalovirus infection status. Among the roughly 410 genotyped donors, about 85% belonged to the genetic ancestry cluster associated with self-reported Caucasian donors. A later analysis re-examined previously published TCR beta repertoires from hundreds of donors and added high-resolution HLA genotyping to investigate patterns of TCR occurrence. An early release covering over 500 HLA-typed donors comprised about 320 gigabases of sequencing data and around 85 million unique TCR sequences. A separate validation cohort of roughly 130 different subjects was used in addition to the 666-subject first cohort. Across 398 genotyped donors of the cohort, an average of about 220,000 unique TCR beta nucleotide sequences per donor were sequenced, and 15% to 20% of those sequences were non-productive. Rather than using new phenotypic data, the later analysis identified candidate immune exposures from TCR beta sequences and from how often those sequences occurred across donors. Because of strong linkage in the cohort, roughly five DR-DQ haplotypes were treated as single units for association and clustering. Genome-wide SNP genotypes for about 65% of the roughly 700 donors were used in a later genetic analysis, which treated that subset as a discovery cohort. Alongside the repertoire data, information on donor age, sex, ethnicity and CMV serostatus was compiled. Every repertoire in the discovery cohort had been generated on one and the same sequencing platform. Using immunosequencing, the study profiled T cell repertoires from around 670 subjects and related those repertoires to cytomegalovirus serostatus. An earlier analysis of fewer than 700 of the donors applied high-throughput TCR beta sequencing to assess whether each TCR beta V gene segment acted as functional or pseudogenic. Typing coverage varied by locus: roughly 620-630 donors for A, B, C, DRB1 and DQB1; roughly 560 for DQA1; more than 600 for DPA1; approximately 490 for DPB1. HLA typing included class I and class II loci at four-digit resolution. Study-wide findings and limitations: In both the original and validation cohorts, the classifier was reported to diagnose cytomegalovirus status with high specificity and sensitivity. A cluster of highly shared sequence variants was judged likely to represent a technical artifact of the sequencing pipeline. Because some donors lacked HLA typing at each locus, the association tests relied only on the typed subset. Most TCR sequences were seen in very few donors, while some public TCRs were found in many individuals. Linkage disequilibrium might explain the correlated functional status among segregating V segments, but an unknown experimental factor could not be excluded. A later analysis associated roughly 17,000 TCR beta sequences with specific HLA alleles at a false discovery rate of 0.05. In a later genetic analysis, fewer N-insertions in productive TCRs were reported among donors in an Asian-associated ancestry cluster than the approximately 670-donor mean. In vitro tests confirmed that a few of the cytomegalovirus-associated TCR beta chains recognize cytomegalovirus antigens. Several of the top co-occurrence clusters appeared to be linked to parvovirus B19, influenza, CMV and Epstein-Barr virus, according to a later analysis. Some IMGT-functional V segments, including TRBV6-2 and TRBV6-3, could not be distinguished by the 87-base-pair reads and were therefore excluded. The authors suggested that the approach could potentially be generalized to other disease states and immunological phenotypes. An earlier analysis of approximately 590 of the donors showed that most TCR beta V segments appeared in productive rearrangements either about 87% or about 30% of the time, which broadly matched IMGT annotations. The study gave a list of around 170 TCR beta chains associated with cytomegalovirus. A further reported finding was that TCR beta sequences accurately predicted the HLA-A and HLA-B alleles for most subjects in the first cohort. V-gene and J-gene trimming of TCR beta chains was associated with a missense DCLRE1C variant in a later genetic analysis, and the association was replicated in an independent cohort. CMV serostatus was the only immune exposure information available for the cohort. Presence/absence analyses assumed roughly uniform sequencing depth across donors, an assumption that may not hold. When HLA alleles, especially DR and DQ, strongly co-occurred, attributing TCR associations to individual alleles was difficult. In this cohort, only TCR beta chains were sequenced, and detectable features were limited by the absence of alpha or paired-chain data. Because counts were too low, some 17 rarely observed V segments, including chromosome 9 orphons, were excluded from the earlier analysis of some 590 of the donors. According to a later analysis, TCR association rates differed among HLA loci, with DRB1 alleles showing the most associated TCRs and HLA-C alleles showing the fewest. In a later analysis, HLA-associated TCR beta chains were found to be more clonally expanded and to have lower generation probabilities than equally common non-associated chains. A later analysis found that most CMV-associated TCR beta chains appeared HLA-restricted, with HLA associations seemingly driven largely by CMV exposure.

The CDR3 covers 15 residues, taking in both the cysteine and the phenylalanine. Solely the CDR3 DNA is kept, with 45 bases framed from the first base. Trimming removed 6 bases from V and 2 bases from J; the gene matches leave 9 bases unexplained. Per the germline V gene (reference sequence), LNHNV is the CDR1 and YYDKDF is the CDR2. On this clone itself: Its recognized antigen is unknown. No per-base quality is available; no much larger clone lies one base away.

To prepare the library, the immunoSEQ multiplex PCR assay was applied. A mixture of 60 forward primers for TCR Vbeta segments and 13 reverse primers for TCR Jbeta segments was used in the multiplex PCR. The CDR3 region of rearranged TCR beta genes was amplified from genomic DNA with a multiplex PCR assay. Amplified TCR beta libraries were sequenced as 87-base-pair reads on the Illumina HiSeq System. Per the original workflow: A later analysis counted approximately 84 million unique TCR beta chains across the approximately 700 repertoires, and 9.5 million to 11 million of these chains were shared by at least two donors. To remove PCR and sequencing errors, raw reads were error-corrected and collapsed into unique sequences using a nearest-neighbor algorithm that merged closely related sequences. CDR3 sequences were aligned to IMGT reference sequences to assign V, D and J gene segments. For a sequence to be retained, at least a six-nucleotide match to both a V gene segment and a J gene segment was required. Rearrangements were classified as productive when the CDR3 lacked stop codons and remained in frame with V and J, and all other rearrangements were classified as non-productive. Following IMGT convention, CDR3 was defined as the stretch from the second conserved V-encoded cysteine to the conserved J-encoded phenylalanine. Sequences without an unambiguous match to a single V gene segment were excluded from the earlier analysis of about 600 of the donors. In an earlier analysis of approximately 590 of the donors, V segments were called functional above 56.7% productive rearrangements and were called segregating when the between-donor standard deviation exceeded 5%. A statistical classification framework was built to diagnose cytomegalovirus status from the catalog of TCR beta chain sequences. In a later analysis, TCR nucleotide sequences were compared against IMGT/GENE-DB human TR gene sequences so that V and J genes could be assigned. A later analysis assigned CDR3 sequences and most-parsimonious VDJ recombination scenarios with the TCRdist pipeline. In a later analysis, each TCR beta chain was defined by its CDR3 amino acid sequence together with its V-gene family, and reads lacking a unique V-gene family were excluded. As a way to deal with suspected cross-contamination and a sequencing artifact, a later analysis dropped 450 to 600 nucleotide sequences that were highly shared and had low generation probability. In a later analysis, a clonal expansion index was calculated for each public chain from normalized within-repertoire ranks of inferred template counts. A later analysis computed generation probabilities with a VDJ recombination model fitted to out-of-frame rearrangements, and checked the results against IGoR. In a later analysis, hypergeometric tests were used to score TCR-TCR, TCR-HLA and TCR-CMV co-occurrence, with a repertoire-size bias correction applied to TCR pairs. In a later analysis, false discovery rates were estimated by permuting HLA or CMV assignments 20 times. In a later analysis, co-occurring TCRs were grouped with DBSCAN, and TCRdist sequence similarity was added when clustering was performed within HLA-allele-positive subsets. Repertoires with fewer than 30,000 or more than 120,000 public chains, plus five repertoires with anomalous nucleotide sharing, were excluded from co-occurrence clustering. TCRdb retrieved this table from immuneACCESS and kept in-frame rearrangements only. Not all clones are present; in checked studies, unresolved V genes account for under half, and no reason is known for the remainder. D and trimming were read from the DNA, whereas the V and J calls and clone size are those reported in that table. The sample data list about 83,000 clones, and about four fifths of these were observed just once. The ten largest clones add up to under 2% of the sample.

The cohort comprised 710 or so healthy bone marrow donors. At the time of sampling, all cohort members were nominally healthy, though unrecorded immune exposures were likely present. The donor was CMV seronegative and was included in the group of approximately 350 seronegative cohort members. A peripheral blood sample was collected from each donor, and TCR beta sequencing was performed on peripheral blood mononuclear cells. Genomic DNA was extracted from the blood cell samples with the Qiagen DNeasy Blood Extraction Kit. The sequence links TRBV15 to TRBJ2-7; 8 nucleotides in the junction match TRBD1. The TCR was taken from a woman younger than 45 in good health and CMV-seronegative. Source material: PBMCs. This receptor has the CDR3 CATRQGANPTYEQYF. The nucleotides read TGTGCCACCAGGCAGGGGGCAAACCCCACCTACGAGCAGTACTTC.